This is a list of T cell receptor beta chains from one sample in a study of T-cell memory formation after mild COVID-19. Each CDR3 protein gets one entry after TCRdb re-called the 5' RACE reads with MiXCR. The sample lists under 350,000 distinct CDR3 sequences, about a sixth occurring once. Input material: PBMCs or a T cell subset sorted from them (not recorded which). The origin of the receptors is a man younger than 30 who had mild COVID-19 (a few samples of this study predate the infection). Cell type and time point are not known. Each CDR3 is given with its conserved first and last residue. D genes are given only for firm matches. For some rows the clone size is stated as once, few or many, or as a class when expanded; others skip it.

clone size,D gene,V gene,J gene,CDR3 DNA,CDR3 protein
-,-,TRBV5-1,TRBJ1-2,TGCGCCAGCAGCTTGGAATCGGGGGGGTATGGCTACACCTTC,CASSLESGGYGYTF
many,-,TRBV5-1,TRBJ2-3,TGCGCCAGCAGCTTTCGGGGTTTCACAGATACGCAGTATTTT,CASSFRGFTDTQYF
-,-,TRBV6-2/TRBV6-3,TRBJ2-7,TGTGCCAGCAGTTACTCGGGCAGGACTGGCAGCGAGCAGTACTTC,CASSYSGRTGSEQYF
few,-,TRBV4-1,TRBJ2-3,TGCGCCAGCAGCCAAGACCACAGAGCCGCGCAGTATTTT,CASSQDHRAAQYF
-,-,TRBV5-5,TRBJ2-7,TGTGCCAGCAGCTTGCTGGTGAGCTACGAGCAGTACTTC,CASSLLVSYEQYF
-,TRBD1,TRBV12-3/TRBV12-4,TRBJ1-2,TGTGCCAGCAGTGTTGGACAGGGACTCAACTATGGCTACACCTTC,CASSVGQGLNYGYTF
-,-,TRBV12-3/TRBV12-4,TRBJ2-3,TGTGCCAGCAGGGATAGGGGGGGGGCAGATACGCAGTATTTT,CASRDRGGADTQYF
many,-,TRBV5-1,TRBJ1-1,TGCGCCAGCAGCTTGGCTCAGGGTATCGAGAACACTGAAGCTTTCTTT,CASSLAQGIENTEAFF
few,-,TRBV6-5,TRBJ2-2,TGTGCCAGCAGGGGTGGCGGGGAGCTGTTTTTT,CASRGGGELFF
many,-,TRBV5-1,TRBJ2-2,TGCGCCAGCAGCTTGGCGGGACCCAAATCCGGGGAGCTGTTTTTT,CASSLAGPKSGELFF
-,-,TRBV9,TRBJ1-2,TGTGCCAGCAGCGAAGGGGGGAGTAACTATGGCTACTCCTTC,CASSEGGSNYGYSF
-,-,TRBV10-3,TRBJ1-3,TGTGCCATCAGTGATTCAGTCTCTGGAAACACCATATATTTT,CAISDSVSGNTIYF
-,-,TRBV6-5,TRBJ2-1,TGTGCCAGCAGTTCGGCTCGGGACACTAGCTCCTACAATGAGCAGTTCTTC,CASSSARDTSSYNEQFF
-,-,TRBV7-2,TRBJ2-1,TGTGCCAGCAGCTCGGGGGACGCCAATGAGCAGTTCTTC,CASSSGDANEQFF
-,-,TRBV6-6,TRBJ1-1,TGTGCCAGCAGTTTCCGGGTTTTAACCACTGAAGCTTTCTTT,CASSFRVLTTEAFF
few,TRBD1,TRBV10-3,TRBJ2-7,TGTGCCATCAGTGAGACCCCGGGACAGGACTCCTACGAGCAGTACTTC,CAISETPGQDSYEQYF
-,TRBD1,TRBV20-1,TRBJ2-7,TGCAGTGCTAGAGGTCCGGGACAGGGTGGGAACGAGCAGTACTTC,CSARGPGQGGNEQYF
-,-,TRBV7-2,TRBJ2-1,TGTGCCAGCAGCTTAACTGGTAGTGAGCAGTTCTTC,CASSLTGSEQFF
few,-,TRBV4-3,TRBJ2-4,TGCGCCAGCAGCCAAGATGGACAGTGGAAAAACATTCAGTACTTC,CASSQDGQWKNIQYF
-,-,TRBV9,TRBJ2-5,TGTGCCAGCAGCGTATCTGGACGCCAAGAGACCCAGTACTTC,CASSVSGRQETQYF
medium-sized,-,TRBV29-1,TRBJ2-7,TGCAGCGTTGAAGTTCGGGCAGACGAGCAGTACTTC,CSVEVRADEQYF
-,TRBD1,TRBV6-2/TRBV6-3,TRBJ1-5,TGTGCCAGCAGTTACTTCGACAGGGCCTATAGCAATCAGCCCCAGCATTTT,CASSYFDRAYSNQPQHF
-,-,TRBV7-8,TRBJ2-3,TGTGCCAGCACCATATACCGACTAACAGATACGCAGTATTTT,CASTIYRLTDTQYF
-,TRBD1,TRBV11-2,TRBJ2-3,TGTGCCAGCAGCTTCACAGGGGGCACAGATACGCAGTATTTT,CASSFTGGTDTQYF
-,-,TRBV6-4,TRBJ2-2,TGTGCCAGCAGTGGGACCGCGAACACCGGGGAGCTGTTTTTT,CASSGTANTGELFF
-,TRBD1,TRBV27,TRBJ2-1,TGTGCCAGCAGACGCCGGGACAGGGGGTGGTACAATGAGCAGTTCTTC,CASRRRDRGWYNEQFF
-,TRBD1,TRBV4-3,TRBJ2-2,TGCGCCAGCAGCGTTGAACAGGGGGCCGGGGAGCTGTTTTTT,CASSVEQGAGELFF
few,TRBD2,TRBV5-1,TRBJ2-5,TGCGCCAGTACCGGCTATAGCGGGGGGTACCAAGAGACCCAGTACTTC,CASTGYSGGYQETQYF
-,-,TRBV5-1,TRBJ1-4,TGCGCCAGCAGCCCTCGCCGAGCCAATAATGAAAAACTGTTTTTT,CASSPRRANNEKLFF
-,-,TRBV4-1,TRBJ2-1,TGCGCCAGCAGCCAACGTCTTATGACCGATTTGTTCTTC,CASSQRLMTDLFF
-,-,TRBV28,TRBJ1-1,TGTGCCACCTGGGGAGGGACTGAAGCTTTCTTT,CATWGGTEAFF
-,-,TRBV12-3/TRBV12-4,TRBJ2-5,TGTGCCAGCAGTTTGGGACTGAAAGAGACCCAGTACTTC,CASSLGLKETQYF
-,TRBD2,TRBV10-1,TRBJ2-7,TGCGCCAGCAGTGAGTCGTTGGCGGGGGGCTTCCCTAGGGAGCAGTACTTC,CASSESLAGGFPREQYF
-,-,TRBV5-1,TRBJ2-2,TGCGCCAGCAGCTTTCAGGGGGGCACCGGGGAGCTGTTTTTT,CASSFQGGTGELFF
few,-,TRBV12-3/TRBV12-4,TRBJ1-2,TGTGCCAGCAGTTTTAGGGGGGCACTTAACTATGGCTACACCTTC,CASSFRGALNYGYTF
few,-,TRBV7-6,TRBJ2-3,TGTGCCAGCAGCGTTCTGGGGGGCACAGATACGCAGTATTTT,CASSVLGGTDTQYF
few,TRBD2,TRBV4-2,TRBJ2-5,TGTGCCAGCAGCCAAGAACGGGGGGGCCGAGAGACCCAGTACTTC,CASSQERGGRETQYF
many,-,TRBV12-3/TRBV12-4,TRBJ2-3,TGTGCCAGCACAACCCTCACAGATACGCAGTATTTT,CASTTLTDTQYF
-,TRBD2,TRBV7-9,TRBJ2-1,TGTGCCAGCAGCTCCCTACTCGGACTAGCGGGGGGCTCGCCTGAGCAGTTCTTC,CASSSLLGLAGGSPEQFF
few,-,TRBV12-3/TRBV12-4,TRBJ1-1,TGTGCCAGCAGTCCGCAACCGACAGGGAACACTGAAGCTTTCTTT,CASSPQPTGNTEAFF